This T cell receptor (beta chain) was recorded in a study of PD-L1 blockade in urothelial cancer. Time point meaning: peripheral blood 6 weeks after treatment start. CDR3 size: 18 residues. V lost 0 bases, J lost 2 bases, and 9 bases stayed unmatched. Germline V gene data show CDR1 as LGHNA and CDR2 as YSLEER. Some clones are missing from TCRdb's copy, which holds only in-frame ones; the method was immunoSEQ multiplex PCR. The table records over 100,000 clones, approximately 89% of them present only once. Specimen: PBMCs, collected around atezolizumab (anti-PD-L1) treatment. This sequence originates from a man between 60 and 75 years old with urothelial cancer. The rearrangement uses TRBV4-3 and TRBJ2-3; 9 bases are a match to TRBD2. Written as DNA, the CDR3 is TGCGCCAGCAGCCAAGATAGCGTAGCGGGGGTTTACACAGATACGCAGTATTTT. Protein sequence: CASSQDSVAGVYTDTQYF.